A single TCR beta chain is shown here with its context. This specimen belongs to a study of human T cells and chemical hapten exposure. Background on the study: The sensitizing agent was 2% DPC, placed on 2 cm by 2 cm of upper inner arm skin. The study lasted approximately 26 weeks, and patients were dosed weekly with diphenylcyclopropenone on the scalp throughout.

What the library attached to individual cDNA molecules were unique molecular identifiers. TCRdb passed the RACE reads through MiXCR, listing each CDR3 protein once. The profile shows approximately 370,000 distinct CDR3 sequences, around 5.5% of them singletons. Germline lookup yields CDR1 SGHTA and CDR2 FQGNSA. V was shortened by 3 bases and J by 3 bases, with 12 bases between the two germline ends. This CDR3 is built from 15 residues. Stated time point: pre-sensitization, week 0. Regarding treatment: therapeutic diphenylcyclopropenone sensitization with weekly scalp DPC. The sequencing here drew on whole blood, taken in connection with sensitization to the hapten diphenylcyclopropenone (DPC). The origin of this receptor is a woman between 18 and 30 years old with alopecia areata. Some clones in this sample may be carry-over from other donors' samples. This chain connects TRBV7-2 to TRBJ1-5; possible D gene TRBD1, 5 bases. The DNA for the CDR3 is TGTGCCAGCAGCTTGGATGGCAGGGACAATCAGCCCCAGCATTTT. Protein sequence: CASSLDGRDNQPQHF.